These 24 T cell receptor beta chains originate from one sample sequenced in a study of response to subunit inactivated influenza vaccine. TCRdb fed the RT-PCR reads into MiXCR, producing one record per CDR3 protein. The sample lists more than 550,000 distinct CDR3 sequences; around 11% were seen once. The sequenced sample was PBMCs from blood, obtained on the day of vaccination. These TCRs come from a man between 50 and 59 years old who received an inactivated influenza vaccine.

In this sample, this clonotype turned up many times. The genes are TRBV28 and TRBJ1-1, with 8 bases lining up with TRBD1. The CDR3 covers 15 residues. The V gene end was trimmed by 6 bases and the J gene end by 1 base; junction bases not matched to a gene: 7. Germline lookup yields CDR1 MDHEN and CDR2 SYDVKM. CDR3: CASRLGDRSNTEAFF. In nucleotides, the CDR3 is TGTGCCAGCAGGCTGGGGGACAGGTCGAACACTGAAGCTTTCTTT.

The V call is TRBV11-1, the J call TRBJ2-3; 7 positions match TRBD2. The CDR3 is made up of 20 amino acids. Germline V CDR1 and CDR2: SGHAT, FQDESV (reference sequence). With V trimmed by 4 bases and J by 0 bases, 19 bases remained unmatched. CDR3: CASSSRTRTTLGTSTDTQYF. In DNA form, the CDR3 reads TGTGCCAGCAGCTCGCGGACTAGGACGACCCTCGGAACTAGCACAGATACGCAGTATTTT.

The rearrangement uses TRBV14 and TRBJ2-7; TRBD2 is a possible D gene (6 bases). Germline V gene data show CDR1 as SGHDN and CDR2 as FVKESK. There are 16 residues in the CDR3. V was clipped by 4 bases and J by 3 bases, with 19 bases between them. The CDR3 loop is CASSPRFGGTFYEQYF. The CDR3 bases are TGTGCCAGCAGCCCACGTTTCGGGGGAACGTTCTACGAGCAGTACTTC.

The chain combines TRBV29-1 with TRBJ2-7; D is unresolved. Trimming left V 4 bases short and J 0 bases short, with 7 bases between. This CDR3 has 12 amino acids. CDR1 and CDR2 from the germline V gene are SQVTM and ANQGSEA. The CDR3 coding sequence is TGCAGCGTTGGGACGGGCTCCTACGAGCAGTACTTC. It encodes CSVGTGSYEQYF.

This clonotype occurred a few times. J is TRBJ2-3 and V is TRBV27; D remains unclear. Trimming left V 5 bases short and J 0 bases short, with 12 bases between. CDR3 size: 15 residues. Per germline, CDR1 MNHEY and CDR2 SMNVEV (reference sequence). The DNA for the CDR3 is TGTGCCAGCAGTAAAAGACGAGCTAGCACAGATACGCAGTATTTT. This encodes CASSKRRASTDTQYF.

The table lists this clonotype with a few counts. V usage is TRBV6-5 and J usage is TRBJ2-1; 11 bases map to TRBD1. In germline, CDR1 is MNHEY, CDR2 SVGAGI. This CDR3 comprises 18 residues. V shed 3 bases, J shed 8 bases, and the junction held 15 bases outside the gene matches. The CDR3 sequence is CASSYRTGGGGRSDEQFF. The CDR3 nucleotides read TGTGCCAGCAGTTATCGGACAGGGGGCGGAGGGCGCAGCGATGAGCAGTTCTTC.

This rearrangement joins TRBV5-1 to TRBJ2-2, with 9 bases lining up with TRBD1. The CDR3 consists of 15 residues. Trimming at V came to 1 base and at J to 8 bases, leaving 6 bases not matched to a gene. CDR1 and CDR2 (germline): SGHRS, YFSETQ. CDR3 loop: CASSLLQGAEGELFF. The CDR3, as DNA: TGCGCCAGCAGCTTGCTACAGGGGGCTGAAGGGGAGCTGTTTTTT.

This clonotype was counted ten times or more. The CDR3 spells CASRDTHEESYEQYF. In DNA form, the CDR3 reads TGTGCCAGCCGAGATACCCACGAGGAGTCCTACGAGCAGTACTTC. The chain joins TRBV12-3 or TRBV12-4 to TRBJ2-7; D not resolved. CDR3 length: 15 residues. Between the trimmed V and J ends, which lost 8 bases and 1 base, there was a span of 18 bases.

Concerning this clonotype: Possible read error: a much larger clone is one base away. The chain joins TRBV12-3 or TRBV12-4 to TRBJ1-3; D gene uncertain. The V end lost 2 bases, the J end lost 8 bases, and 10 bases lay between the germline ends. The CDR3 covers 13 residues. DNA for the CDR3: TGTGCCAGCAGTTTATGGGAGGCGCACACCATATATTTT. This sequence encodes CASSLWEAHTIYF.

V usage is TRBV7-2 and J usage is TRBJ2-7, with unresolved D. Deletions cut 2 bases from V and 1 base from J, with 9 bases between. This CDR3 is built from 14 residues. CDR1 and CDR2 from the germline V gene are SGHTA and FQGNSA. DNA of the CDR3: TGTGCCAGCAGCTTAATGGAATTTTCCTACGAGCAGTACTTC. Its protein is CASSLMEFSYEQYF.

The chain carries TRBV15 and TRBJ2-1, with 9 bases identical to TRBD2. The CDR3 spans 15 residues. Per the germline V gene, CDR1 is LNHNV and CDR2 is YYDKDF (reference sequence). Trimming cost V 3 bases and J 6 bases; bases outside gene matches: 6. The CDR3 protein is CATSSYRGRGNEQFF. The CDR3 nucleotides read TGTGCCACCAGCAGTTATCGCGGGAGGGGCAATGAGCAGTTCTTC. Using reference TRBV15 and TRBJ2-1 for the parts outside the CDR3, the full variable domain is DAMVIQNPRYQVTQFGKPVTLSCSQTLNHNVMYWYQQKSSQAPKLLFHYYDKDFNNEADTPDNFQSRRPNTSFCFLDIRSPGLGDTAMYLCATSSYRGRGNEQFFGPGTRLTVL.

The chain is built from TRBV6-2 or TRBV6-3 and TRBJ2-7, with 11 bases matching TRBD2. After removal of 10 bases from V and 5 bases from J, the junction contained 16 bases not matched to a gene. Germline V lookup: CDR1 MNHEY, CDR2 SVGEGT. CDR3 length equals 16 residues. The CDR3 region has the DNA TGTGCCACCGCCCCCCATAGCGGGAGGGCCGACGACGAGCAGTACTTC. As protein: CATAPHSGRADDEQYF.

This clonotype occurred a few times. The chain combines TRBV6-5 with TRBJ2-1, with 10 bases lining up with TRBD2. V was pared by 2 bases and J by 4 bases, with 5 bases of the junction left unmatched. CDR3 length: 16 residues. Germline V lookup: CDR1 MNHEY, CDR2 SVGAGI. CDR3 in DNA: TGTGCCAGCAGTTACACCGGGACTAGCGAATACAATGAGCAGTTCTTC. It specifies CASSYTGTSEYNEQFF.

This clonotype turned up a few times. The chain employs TRBV27 and TRBJ1-2, with D unclear. Trimming cost V 5 bases and J 4 bases, with 17 bases left between them. The CDR3 runs to 15 residues. Per the germline V gene, CDR1 is MNHEY and CDR2 is SMNVEV (reference sequence). Here the CDR3 DNA reads TGTGCCAGCAGTAACGGAGGCGAAGATATCTATGGCTACACCTTC. It codes for CASSNGGEDIYGYTF.

This chain joins TRBV10-2 and TRBJ1-6; D call uncertain. V shed 3 bases and J shed 6 bases, with 15 bases lying between them. From germline, CDR1 is WSHSY and CDR2 SAAADI. The CDR3 covers 16 residues. The CDR3 DNA follows: TGCGCCAGCAGTGACGGGGTTAGGACCTCTAATTCACCCCTCCACTTT. It encodes CASSDGVRTSNSPLHF.

The J gene is TRBJ2-5, the V gene TRBV27; TRBD1 agrees at 9 bases. Germline CDR1 MNHEY, CDR2 SMNVEV (reference sequence). Germline trimming cut 5 bases from V and 6 bases from J; bases unmatched to any gene: 7. This CDR3 is 14 amino acids long. In DNA form, the CDR3 reads TGTGCCAGCAGTCTACAGGGGGCTGAGAAGACCCAGTACTTC. Protein: CASSLQGAEKTQYF.

This clonotype appeared a few times. The chain combines TRBV14 with TRBJ2-1; D is undetermined. Trimming took off 1 base at V and 9 bases at J, with 19 bases between the two ends. The CDR3 spans 16 residues. Germline loops: CDR1 SGHDN, CDR2 FVKESK. As DNA, the CDR3 is TGTGCCAGCAGCCAAGGTTGGGCGGTACTTATGTCTGAGCAGTTCTTC. This translates into CASSQGWAVLMSEQFF.

Ten or more counts support this clonotype. This chain uses TRBV12-3 or TRBV12-4 with TRBJ1-5; D is perhaps TRBD1 (6 bases). Trimming stripped 3 bases from V and 10 bases from J, with 13 bases between. The CDR3 spans 13 residues. As DNA, the CDR3 is TGTGCCAGCAGTTTGACGCCAGGGGTCCCCCAGCATTTT. This codes for CASSLTPGVPQHF.

In its sample, this clonotype was seen a few times. The V gene is TRBV20-1, the J gene TRBJ1-1; the match to TRBD1 covers 9 bases. V was pared by 5 bases and J by 2 bases, with 9 bases of the junction left unmatched. Germline V gene sequence: CDR1 DFQATT, CDR2 SNEGSKA (reference sequence). This CDR3 contains 15 residues. This chain's CDR3 is CSAPGGDRVNTEAFF. The CDR3 nucleotides are TGCAGTGCTCCCGGGGGGGACAGGGTTAACACTGAAGCTTTCTTT.

This clonotype appeared a few times. The V and J genes are TRBV29-1 and TRBJ2-3; 8 bases agree with TRBD1. The CDR3 runs 13 residues. V shed 7 bases and J 2 bases; nucleotides not matched to a gene: 5. The germline V gene has CDR1 SQVTM and CDR2 ANQGSEA. The CDR3 region has the DNA TGCAGCGCCTGGGACAGGATCACAGATACGCAGTATTTT. The encoded protein is CSAWDRITDTQYF.

This clonotype was detected ten times or more. This chain links TRBV12-3 or TRBV12-4 with TRBJ1-3, with D unresolved. The CDR3 covers 14 residues. V lost 3 bases to trimming and J lost 4 bases, with 10 bases between them. As DNA, the CDR3 is TGTGCCAGCAGTTTTGAGGGTGACGGAAACACCATATATTTT. Its translation: CASSFEGDGNTIYF.

The chain employs TRBV5-1 and TRBJ2-1; a weak D match, TRBD1 (5 bases). CDR3 length: 13 amino acids. The germline V and J ends were trimmed by 0 bases and 8 bases, with 9 bases remaining between them. Germline assignment: CDR1 SGHRS and CDR2 YFSETQ. The CDR3 is CASSLARVDEQFF. CDR3 coding DNA: TGCGCCAGCAGCTTGGCCAGGGTCGATGAGCAGTTCTTC.

The V call is TRBV20-1, the J call TRBJ2-7; 8 nucleotides line up with TRBD1. The CDR3 contains 14 residues. J lost 3 bases, V lost 6 bases, and 10 bases had no gene match. Germline CDR1 reads DFQATT; CDR2 reads SNEGSKA (reference sequence). The DNA of the CDR3 is TGCAGTGCCAATGGACAGGGTCTCCTCTACGAGCAGTACTTC. Protein: CSANGQGLLYEQYF.

This clonotype was found a few times. V usage is TRBV12-3 or TRBV12-4 and J usage is TRBJ2-7; D call uncertain. Trimming took 3 bases from V and 4 from J, leaving 10 bases between them. The CDR3 covers 13 residues. DNA of the CDR3: TGTGCCAGCAGTTTGGTCGCCCAGTACGAGCAGTACTTC. This sequence encodes CASSLVAQYEQYF.